This T cell receptor beta chain was profiled in a study of T cell changes during pregnancy in multiple sclerosis. The CDR3 has 17 amino acids. The V gene's germline CDR1 is SGHTA and CDR2 FQGNSA. Trimming removed 7 bases from V and 3 bases from J; junction bases left unmatched: 11. Method: immunoSEQ multiplex PCR; TCRdb's copy keeps in-frame clones and lacks some. Altogether about 61,000 clones are present, about 90% being singletons, with the ten largest covering approximately 1%. The V gene is TRBV7-2, the J gene TRBJ2-2, with TRBD2 identical over 10 bases. The sequencing used peripheral blood, collected in the first trimester of pregnancy. The TCR was taken from a female donor in good health, enrolled as a control in a pregnancy study. The CDR3 region is CASIWSSGGLDTGELFF. The CDR3 DNA sequence: TGTGCCAGCATCTGGTCTAGCGGGGGCCTAGACACCGGGGAGCTGTTTTTT.